This T cell receptor (beta chain) comes out of a study of T cells after yellow fever vaccination. Findings and caveats of the study: Post-booster reappearance was seen for most primary-vaccination clones (about 95% CD4, 88% CD8).

Template-switching 5'RACE yielded the TCR cDNA; a universal primer site and UMIs were added in the process. One entry per CDR3 protein, called by TCRdb with MiXCR from the 5' RACE reads. The sample yields 230,000 or so distinct CDR3 sequences, more than 6.5% seen once. This clonotype was counted at least ten times. What it recognizes is unknown. The sequence derives from a man in his thirties or forties who received the YFV17D yellow fever vaccine. The sequences come from CD4+ T cells sorted from PBMCs, collected on the day of the yellow fever booster vaccination.

The CDR3 nucleotides are TGTGCCAGCGGATTGGGGCGGAATGAGCAGTTCTTC. This gives the protein CASGLGRNEQFF. The chain links TRBV7-2 to TRBJ2-1, with a possible D match to TRBD1 (5 bases). This CDR3 is 12 amino acids long. Germline V gene lookup returns CDR1 SGHTA and CDR2 FQGNSA. V lost 8 bases to trimming and J lost 7 bases, with 12 bases between them.